This T cell receptor beta chain was recorded in a study of vaccination and CD4 T cells after COVID-19. At the level of the study: Post-COVID samples had a sampling time that fell a median roughly 100 days after diagnosis (range 35 to 161).

V shed 5 bases, J shed 1 base, and the junction held 4 bases outside the gene matches. Per the germline V gene, CDR1 is MGHDK and CDR2 is SYGVNS. CDR3 length equals 15 residues. Described treatment: roughly 11-day PBMC culture with coronavirus spike peptide pools or control peptides (ViraFEST assay). Half-medium replacement with fresh IL-2 medium took place on days 3 and 7. Researchers used the Oncomine TCR Beta short-read assay to sequence DNA from cultured CD4+ T cells. Genomic DNA was drawn out of CD4+ T cells grown in culture. One entry per CDR3 protein results from TCRdb running MiXCR on the PCR reads. The sample lists fewer than 20,000 distinct CDR3 sequences; around half were seen once. This clonotype was recorded a few times. Its antigen is as yet unknown. General study findings and limits: Within the convalescent patients, a median approximately 89% of the SARS-CoV-2-reactive clones were ones that appeared only post-vaccination.

This TCR derives from a human donor who had recovered from COVID-19. The chain has TRBV25-1 and TRBJ2-5; 10 bases agree with TRBD2. This sample comprised CD4+ T cells from blood, cultured in vitro, obtained before SARS-CoV-2 vaccination. Written as DNA, the CDR3 is TGTGCCAGCAGTACCGGACTAGCGGCCCAAGAGACCCAGTACTTC. It specifies CASSTGLAAQETQYF.